Each of the 21 T cell receptor beta chains below was sequenced from the same sample in a study of graft-versus-host responses after intestinal transplantation. Using immunoSEQ multiplex PCR, the repertoire was profiled, and TCRdb retains in-frame clones only, with some absent. The sample has tens of thousands of clones, less than 95% seen once. The sequencing here drew on PBMCs, taken around 320 days after intestinal transplant. All receptors derive from a human patient who received an intestinal transplant, so some T cells may come from the graft donor.

The chain couples TRBV6-5 to TRBJ1-2; no clear D. This CDR3 has 14 residues. V shed 4 bases and J shed 4 bases, with 13 bases lying between them. Germline V gene sequence: CDR1 MNHEY, CDR2 SVGAGI. The CDR3 sequence is CASSSGRSLYGYTF. CDR3 nucleotide sequence: TGTGCCAGCAGTTCTGGACGGAGTCTCTATGGCTACACCTTC.

The chain couples TRBV5-1 to TRBJ2-5; 9 positions match TRBD2. V lost 3 bases, J lost 7 bases, and 13 bases stayed unmatched. The CDR3 extends over 16 amino acids. CDR1 SGHRS and CDR2 YFSETQ come from the germline V gene. CDR3 protein: CASSSRPAGGQWTQYF. DNA of the CDR3: TGCGCCAGCAGCTCACGACCAGCGGGGGGACAGTGGACCCAGTACTTC.

The chain joins TRBV14 to TRBJ2-3; D is unclear. CDR1 is SGHDN and CDR2 is FVKESK in the germline V gene. Trimming removed 4 bases at V and 0 bases at J, with 14 bases between. This CDR3 has 16 amino acids. In DNA, the CDR3 is TGTGCCAGCAGCCGCGACCGTTTCCCCAGCACAGATACGCAGTATTTT. This gives the protein CASSRDRFPSTDTQYF.

This clone came up once. DNA for the CDR3: TGTGCCAGCAGCAGTCCGGGACTAGCGGAATACAATGAGCAGTTCTTC. Translation: CASSSPGLAEYNEQFF. This chain joins TRBV7-9 and TRBJ2-1, with 11 bases fitting TRBD2. This CDR3 comprises 16 residues. Germline loops: CDR1 SEHNR, CDR2 FQNEAQ (reference sequence). Losses at the gene ends were 5 bases for V and 4 bases for J; bases not matched to a gene: 7.

V and J are TRBV21-1 and TRBJ1-5. TRBV21-1 is labeled a pseudogene. CDR3 length: 10 residues. The CDR3 sequence is CASSNQPQHF. The CDR3 DNA sequence: TGTGCCAGCAGCAATCAGCCCCAGCATTTT.

This clone has a handful of counts. The chain couples TRBV9 to TRBJ2-7, with D perhaps matching TRBD1 (5 bases). Deletions cut 0 bases from V and 2 bases from J, with 6 bases between. The CDR3 is made up of 13 amino acids. Per germline, CDR1 SGDLS and CDR2 YYNGEE. As DNA, the CDR3 is TGTGCCAGCAGCGTAGGACAGACCTACGAGCAGTACTTC. Translating gives CASSVGQTYEQYF.

This clone has just one count. CDR3 residues: CAWSLGGDEQYF. The CDR3 DNA reads TGTGCCTGGAGTCTAGGGGGAGACGAGCAGTACTTC. The chain uses TRBV30 and TRBJ2-5, with TRBD1 as a possible D gene (6 bases). The tail of the sequence fits TRBJ2-7 better, so the J call may be wrong. The V gene's germline CDR1 is GTSNPN and CDR2 SVGIG (reference sequence). The CDR3 is made up of 12 amino acids.

In its sample, this clone was seen once. The chain carries TRBV2 and TRBJ1-6, with a weak D call TRBD1 (5 bases). The CDR3 spans 16 residues. Trimming pared 6 bases from V and 1 base from J, leaving 13 bases between. Germline V lookup: CDR1 SNHLY, CDR2 FYNNEI. The CDR3 region is CASRRNQGSYNSPLHF. In nucleotides, the CDR3 is TGTGCCAGCAGGCGGAACCAGGGTTCCTATAATTCACCCCTCCACTTT.

The V and J genes are TRBV10-2 and TRBJ1-1; D is undetermined. V lost 3 bases to trimming and J lost 1 base, with 9 bases between them. The CDR3 contains 14 residues. Germline loops: CDR1 WSHSY, CDR2 SAAADI. CDR3 protein: CASSEWTGNTEAFF. The CDR3 bases are TGCGCCAGCAGTGAATGGACGGGGAACACTGAAGCTTTCTTT.

The chain uses TRBV5-6 and TRBJ2-7; D tentatively reads TRBD1 or TRBD2 (7 bases each). The CDR3 is 14 residues long. The germline gives CDR1 SGHDT, CDR2 YYEEEE. V dropped 4 bases and J dropped 7 bases, with 18 bases sitting between them. Written as DNA, the CDR3 is TGTGCCAGCAGCCCCCAGGGGGGGTTGGGGGAGCAGTACTTC. Translated: CASSPQGGLGEQYF.

The V gene is TRBV4-2, the J gene TRBJ2-2; D is unclear. Per germline, CDR1 LGHNA and CDR2 YNFKEQ. The CDR3 is made up of 15 amino acids. Trimming pared 0 bases from V and 5 bases from J, leaving 10 bases between. CDR3 coding DNA: TGTGCCAGCAGCCAAGATCGAATAGGGACCGGGGAGCTGTTTTTT. It translates to CASSQDRIGTGELFF.

The V gene is TRBV6-4, the J gene TRBJ2-3; TRBD1 matches 11 bases. The CDR3 totals 15 residues. Germline CDR1 is MRHNA and CDR2 is SNTAGT. Trimming cost V 5 bases and J 5 bases; bases outside gene matches: 6. The CDR3: CASSLDRGLIDTQYF. Here the CDR3 DNA reads TGTGCCAGCAGTCTGGACAGGGGGCTTATAGATACGCAGTATTTT.

In its sample, this clone was seen a few times. The V and J genes are TRBV6-6 and TRBJ1-4, with D perhaps matching TRBD1 (6 bases). The CDR3 loop spans 16 amino acids. The V and J ends lost 7 bases and 0 bases respectively, with 15 bases between them. Germline V gene lookup returns CDR1 MNHNY and CDR2 SVGAGI (reference sequence). The CDR3 DNA follows: TGTGCCAGCAATTCCAGGGGCGAGGCAACTAATGAAAAACTGTTTTTT. Its protein product is CASNSRGEATNEKLFF.

The chain is built from TRBV11-2 and TRBJ2-2; a weak D match, TRBD2 (6 bases). Germline values: CDR1 SGHAT, CDR2 FQNNGV. Trimming stripped 5 bases from V and 2 bases from J, with 12 bases between. CDR3 size: 15 residues. In nucleotides, the CDR3 is TGTGCCAGCAGCCGCGGGGCTTTCAACACCGGGGAGCTGTTTTTT. It is translated as CASSRGAFNTGELFF.

The chain combines TRBV12-5 with TRBJ2-5; no definite D call. V lost 1 base and J lost 3, with 9 bases in between. CDR3 length: 14 residues. Germline lookup yields CDR1 LGHNT and CDR2 FRNRAP. The CDR3 sequence: CASGLAGREETQYF. In nucleotides, the CDR3 is TGTGCTAGTGGTTTGGCGGGCAGAGAAGAGACCCAGTACTTC.

This chain uses TRBV2 with TRBJ2-7; possible D gene TRBD1, 5 bases. CDR1 and CDR2 (germline): SNHLY, FYNNEI. The CDR3 loop spans 13 amino acids. The V end was cut by 8 bases, the J end by 5 bases, with 16 bases between. CDR3 residues: CASRTRYDNEQYF. The CDR3 DNA is TGTGCCAGCCGGACACGATACGACAACGAGCAGTACTTC.

The chain links TRBV25-1 to TRBJ1-3, with D unclear. Germline V gene lookup returns CDR1 MGHDK and CDR2 SYGVNS. Trimming shortened V by 8 bases and J by 4 bases, and 9 bases separated the two germline ends. The CDR3 contains 12 residues. The CDR3 region is CASGVGGNTIYF. DNA for the CDR3: TGTGCCAGCGGCGTCGGGGGAAACACCATATATTTT.

The chain uses TRBV4-2 and TRBJ2-3; D possibly matches TRBD1 or TRBD2 (5 bases each). V was cut by 0 bases and J by 8 bases, with 9 bases left in between. Germline loops: CDR1 LGHNA, CDR2 YNFKEQ. The CDR3 contains 13 residues. CDR3 loop: CASSQDGAGTQYF. The CDR3 region has the DNA TGTGCCAGCAGCCAAGACGGGGCTGGTACGCAGTATTTT.

This clone has just one count. V gene TRBV4-1 combines with J gene TRBJ2-5; possibly TRBD2 for D (5 bases). V dropped 3 bases and J dropped 11 bases, with 16 bases sitting between them. The CDR3 length is 13 residues. Germline V gene lookup returns CDR1 MGHRA and CDR2 YSYEKL. CDR3 nucleotides: TGCGCCAGCAGCCAGAGAGGACTGAGAGAGCAGTACTTC. The encoded protein is CASSQRGLREQYF.

This clone was observed once. The chain couples TRBV29-1 to TRBJ1-1; D remains unclear. CDR3 length: 11 amino acids. In germline, CDR1 is SQVTM, CDR2 ANQGSEA. Trimming stripped 0 bases from V and 6 bases from J, with 5 bases between. CDR3 sequence reads: CSVEDRAEAFF. The CDR3 nucleotides are TGCAGCGTTGAAGATCGGGCTGAAGCTTTCTTT.

This rearrangement joins TRBV29-1 to TRBJ2-3, with D hard to call. V was pared by 4 bases and J by 2 bases, with 10 bases between. The CDR3 sequence is 13 residues long. CDR1 is SQVTM, CDR2 ANQGSEA, per germline. This CDR3 reads CSVVSQFTDTQYF. The DNA of the CDR3 is TGCAGCGTTGTGTCACAGTTCACAGATACGCAGTATTTT.